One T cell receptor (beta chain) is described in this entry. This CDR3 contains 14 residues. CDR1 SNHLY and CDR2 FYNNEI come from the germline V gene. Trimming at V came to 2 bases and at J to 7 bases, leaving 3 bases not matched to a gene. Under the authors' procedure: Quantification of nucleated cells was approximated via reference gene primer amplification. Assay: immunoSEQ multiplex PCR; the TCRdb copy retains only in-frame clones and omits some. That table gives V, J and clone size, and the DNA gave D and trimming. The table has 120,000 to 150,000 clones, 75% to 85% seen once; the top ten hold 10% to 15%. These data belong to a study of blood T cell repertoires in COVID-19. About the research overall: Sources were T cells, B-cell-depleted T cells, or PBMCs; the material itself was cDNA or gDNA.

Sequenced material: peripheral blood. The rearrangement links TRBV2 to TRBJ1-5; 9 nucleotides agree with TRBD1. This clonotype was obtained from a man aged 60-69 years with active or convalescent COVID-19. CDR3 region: CASSEWDREQPQHF. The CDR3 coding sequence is TGTGCCAGCAGTGAATGGGACAGGGAACAGCCCCAGCATTTT.